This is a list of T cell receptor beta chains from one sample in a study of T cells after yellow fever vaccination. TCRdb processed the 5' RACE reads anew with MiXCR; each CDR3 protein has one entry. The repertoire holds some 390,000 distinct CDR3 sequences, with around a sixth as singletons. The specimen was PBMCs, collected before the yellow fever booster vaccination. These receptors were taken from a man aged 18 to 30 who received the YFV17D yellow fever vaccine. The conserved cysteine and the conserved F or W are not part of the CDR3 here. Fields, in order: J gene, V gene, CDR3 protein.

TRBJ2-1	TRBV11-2	ASCFSGGNYNEQF
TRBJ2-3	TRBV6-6	ASRNGRDTDTQY
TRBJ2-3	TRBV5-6	ASTRDRGTDTQY
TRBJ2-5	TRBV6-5	ASSFRREETQY
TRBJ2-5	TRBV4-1	ASSQTGQQQETQY
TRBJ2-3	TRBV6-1	ASKEAGQTEGADTQY
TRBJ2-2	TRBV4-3	ASSQVVTANTGELF
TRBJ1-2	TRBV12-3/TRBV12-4	ASSFGLKGYT
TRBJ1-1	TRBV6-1	ASSERTGENTEAF
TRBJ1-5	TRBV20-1	SATSTGNNQPQH
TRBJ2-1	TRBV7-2	ASSYRGEQF
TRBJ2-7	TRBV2	ASTGGTLGSYEQY
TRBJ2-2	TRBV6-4	ASSASGSTGELF
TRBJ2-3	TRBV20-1	SAPQGWRGGTDTQY
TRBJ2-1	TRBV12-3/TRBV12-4	ASRDSYNEQF
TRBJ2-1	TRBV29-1	SVEIGGRYNEQF
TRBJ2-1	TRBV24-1	ATSDSQYKQF
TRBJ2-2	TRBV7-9	ASSLKASDTGELF
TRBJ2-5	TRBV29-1	SVPTLGFETQY
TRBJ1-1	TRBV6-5	ASSLFDRGWAEAF
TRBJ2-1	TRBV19	ASSSEQGSDEQF
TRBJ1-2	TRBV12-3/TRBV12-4	ASRDVNIYGYT
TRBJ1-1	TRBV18	ASSPRTPWEAF
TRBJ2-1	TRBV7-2	ASSLVLRGGNEQF
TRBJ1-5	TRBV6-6	ASSYSEGRNQPQH
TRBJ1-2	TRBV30	AWSVQGVYGYT
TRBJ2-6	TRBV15	ATSRGGSGANVLT
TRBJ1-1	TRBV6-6	ASSQGTAF
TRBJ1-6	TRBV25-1	ASSAHQALPLH
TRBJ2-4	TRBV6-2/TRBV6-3	ASSYILAEGDIQY
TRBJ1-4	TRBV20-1	SARDLRSDEKLF
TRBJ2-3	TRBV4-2	ASSRAHSGDGTDTQY
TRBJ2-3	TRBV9	ASSVGLAGGGSPTDTQY
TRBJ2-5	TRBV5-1	ASSLDGTSVGTQY
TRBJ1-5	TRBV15	ATSRDRQGNQPQH
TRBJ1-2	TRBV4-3	ASSQPGNYGYT
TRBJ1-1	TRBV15	ATSRGAGDLGAF
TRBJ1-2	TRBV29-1	SVVWGSNYGYT
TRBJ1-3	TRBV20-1	SASDRAAGNTIY
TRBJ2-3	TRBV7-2	ASSLEAGFTDTQY
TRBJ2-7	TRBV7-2	ASSLATTGGEQY
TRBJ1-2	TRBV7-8	ASAWTDNYGYT
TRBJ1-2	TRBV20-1	SARAGLTVFYGYT
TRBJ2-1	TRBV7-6	ASSLAASGGATLNEQF
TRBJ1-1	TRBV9	ASSPRTGEEAF
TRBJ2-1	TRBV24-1	ATNGQGAYEQF
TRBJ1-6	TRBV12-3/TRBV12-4	ASSPGRNNSPLH
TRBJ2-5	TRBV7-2	ASGVDGTQY
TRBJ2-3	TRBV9	ASSVGSGADSTDTQY
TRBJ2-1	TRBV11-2	ASSEGLQGNEQF